Reported below is one T cell receptor beta chain. Its cognate antigen is unknown. This sample was taken from a study of blood T cells in healthy people across ages. A sample-barcoded 5' primer and a J-beta primer mix were used in a second PCR of roughly 6 to 11 cycles. Each CDR3 protein gets one entry after TCRdb re-called the 5' RACE reads with MiXCR. Of some 1.4 million distinct CDR3 sequences listed, roughly 40% were seen once; the top ten hold roughly 8.2%. Whole-study findings and limits: Unsorted PBMCs ruled out conclusive naive versus antigen-experienced comparison. The percentage of naive T cells correlated strongly with TCR beta diversity. Naive CD4+ cell counts and diversity both ran higher in long-lived than in aged donors.

CDR1 LGHDT and CDR2 YNNKEL come from the germline V gene (reference sequence). There are 15 residues in the CDR3. Deletions cut 0 bases from V and 1 base from J, with 9 bases between. The V call is TRBV3-1, the J call TRBJ1-1, with a possible D match to TRBD1 (5 bases). Sequenced sample: blood. The clonotype was recovered from a woman aged 18-29 years in good health. CDR3 region: CASSQDPGKNTEAFF. CDR3 coding DNA: TGTGCCAGCAGCCAAGATCCAGGGAAGAACACTGAAGCTTTCTTT.